A selection of T cell receptor beta chains follows, all from one sample in a study of blood T cell repertoires in COVID-19. The assay was immunoSEQ multiplex PCR, and TCRdb's table has in-frame clones only and misses some. The sample carries 160,000 or so clones, over 85% recorded once. Material for sequencing was peripheral blood. Every receptor here comes from a man between 60 and 75 years old with active or convalescent COVID-19. Both conserved end residues are part of each CDR3. D genes are given only for firm matches. Clone size appears in some rows only: once, few, many, or a class for an expanded clone.

>-|-|TRBV19|TRBJ1-1
TGTGCCAGTAGTATAGGACAGTTGAACACTGAAGCTTTCTTT
CASSIGQLNTEAFF
>-|-|TRBV5-4|TRBJ1-2
TGTGCCAGCAGCTCACCAGCGGACCGCTACTATGGCTACACCTTC
CASSSPADRYYGYTF
>TRBD2|-|TRBV25-1|TRBJ2-1
TGTGCCAGCAGTGACGCCCTCTCTCTAGCGGGGGAGCAGTTCTTC
CASSDALSLAGEQFF
>-|-|TRBV18|TRBJ1-1
TGTGCCAGCTCCCCTTTTGTCACTGAAGCTTTCTTT
CASSPFVTEAFF
>TRBD1|-|TRBV6-5|TRBJ1-6
TGTGCCAGCAGTTACGAGGGGGCAGCCAGTTCACCCCTCCACTTT
CASSYEGAASSPLHF
>TRBD1|-|TRBV18|TRBJ1-4
TGTGCCAGCTCACCACCTACAGGGGCAGGAGAAAAACTGTTTTTT
CASSPPTGAGEKLFF
>-|once|TRBV5-1|TRBJ1-1
TGCGCCAGCAGTCCCTCCGGGTCTTGGATTGAAGCTTTCTTT
CASSPSGSWIEAFF
>TRBD1|-|TRBV2|TRBJ2-7
TGTGCCAGCAGACAGGGGTACGAGCAGTACTTC
CASRQGYEQYF
>-|-|TRBV11-2|TRBJ2-7
TGTGCCAGCAGCTTAGAATTAGCGAACCACGAGCAGTACTTC
CASSLELANHEQYF
>-|-|TRBV9|TRBJ2-5
TGTGCCAGCAGCGTAGGCAGAGAGACCCAGTACTTC
CASSVGRETQYF
>-|-|TRBV10-1|TRBJ1-3
TGCGCCAGCGCCAGCTCTGGAAACACCATATATTTT
CASASSGNTIYF
>TRBD1|-|TRBV7-6|TRBJ1-2
TGTGCCAGCAGAGGGACAGGGAACTATGGCTACACCTTC
CASRGTGNYGYTF
>TRBD1|few|TRBV7-2|TRBJ1-5
TGTGCCAGCAGCTTTTCCGGGACAGTCAATCAGCCCCAGCATTTT
CASSFSGTVNQPQHF
>-|-|TRBV30|TRBJ1-5
TGTGCCTGGAGTGTCCAGGGAAGTCAGCCCCAGCATTTT
CAWSVQGSQPQHF
>TRBD2|-|TRBV18|TRBJ2-1
TGTGCCAGCTCACCTTTAGCGGGAGCGGTCAATGAGCAGTTCTTC
CASSPLAGAVNEQFF
>-|-|TRBV5-6|TRBJ2-5
TGTGCCAGCAGCTTGAACGGGGGGCCTCAAGAGACCCAGTACTTC
CASSLNGGPQETQYF
>-|-|TRBV6-1|TRBJ1-1
TGTGCCAGCAGTGTGGTGCCGACTTCCTTGATGAACACTGAAGCTTTCTTT
CASSVVPTSLMNTEAFF
>TRBD1|-|TRBV18|TRBJ1-1
TGTGCCAGCTCACCTGCAGGGGGGAACACTGAAGCTTTCTTT
CASSPAGGNTEAFF
>-|-|TRBV5-1|TRBJ2-1
TGCGCCAGCAGCCCGGGGAACCTTGGAGGGAATGAGCAGTTCTTC
CASSPGNLGGNEQFF
>TRBD1|-|TRBV4-1|TRBJ1-5
TGCGCCAGCAGCCGAGGGACAGGGGCTCGGCTAAGCAATCAGCCCCAGCATTTT
CASSRGTGARLSNQPQHF
>TRBD1|-|TRBV10-3|TRBJ1-5
TGTGCCATCAGTGACCATAGGACAGGGCAAAATCAGCCCCAGCATTTT
CAISDHRTGQNQPQHF
>-|-|TRBV19|TRBJ2-1
TGTGCCAGTAGTTCAATGGGAGAAACCCAGGAGCAGTTCTTC
CASSSMGETQEQFF
>-|-|TRBV6-4|TRBJ2-3
TGTGCCAGCGGAGATGCTAGCACAGATACGCAGTATTTT
CASGDASTDTQYF
>-|-|TRBV6-5|TRBJ1-2
TGTGCCAGCAGTTACGCGACTACAGGGTTCTATGGCTACACCTTC
CASSYATTGFYGYTF
>-|once|TRBV3-1/TRBV3-2|TRBJ2-1
TGTGCCAGCAGCCAAGGCGATTACTCCTACAATGAGCAGTTCTTC
CASSQGDYSYNEQFF
>-|few|TRBV5-5|TRBJ1-1
TGTGCCAGCAGCGAGCAGGGCTTCGCTGAAGCTTTCTTT
CASSEQGFAEAFF
>-|-|TRBV3-1/TRBV3-2|TRBJ1-2
TGTGCCAGCAGCCAAGACCCGACAAGGTATCGCTATGGCTACACCTTC
CASSQDPTRYRYGYTF
>TRBD1|once|TRBV28|TRBJ2-3
TGTGCCAGCAGAGGGGGACAGGGGGGCACAGATACGCAGTATTTT
CASRGGQGGTDTQYF
>TRBD1|few|TRBV30|TRBJ1-5
TGTGCCTGGAGTGGGACAGGGGGGCCCCAGCATTTT
CAWSGTGGPQHF
>TRBD1|-|TRBV5-6|TRBJ1-5
TGTGCCAGCAGCCTCCGACTAAGGACAGGGGAGCAGCCCCAGCATTTT
CASSLRLRTGEQPQHF
>TRBD1|-|TRBV5-1|TRBJ2-7
TGCGCCAGCAGCACCGGGACAGGGCTCTACGAGCAGTACTTC
CASSTGTGLYEQYF
>-|-|TRBV30|TRBJ1-4
TGTGCCTGGAGCCCAGGGATGTTCGAAAAACTGTTTTTT
CAWSPGMFEKLFF
>TRBD1|-|TRBV19|TRBJ2-4
TGTGCCAGTAGTATAGAAAAAAAGACAGGGTTTAGAACCAAAAACATTCAGTACTTC
CASSIEKKTGFRTKNIQYF
>TRBD1|-|TRBV6-6|TRBJ1-6
TGTGCCAGCAGTTTCTCCGGGACAGGGGAGAGTTCACCCCTCCACTTT
CASSFSGTGESSPLHF
>-|-|TRBV19|TRBJ1-5
TGTGCCAGTAGTATTAATTGGGGGCAGGGAGGGAATCAGCCCCAGCATTTT
CASSINWGQGGNQPQHF
>TRBD2|-|TRBV5-6|TRBJ2-7
TGTGCCAGCAGCCGTCGTAGCGGGAGATCGGGCGAGCAGTACTTC
CASSRRSGRSGEQYF
>-|-|TRBV6-6|TRBJ1-2
TGTGCCAGCAGTCATACAGGCGGGGGAACTAACTATGGCTACACCTTC
CASSHTGGGTNYGYTF
>-|-|TRBV2|TRBJ1-5
TGTGCCAGCAGCCTCGAGCGGCCCCAGCATTTT
CASSLERPQHF
>-|-|TRBV29-1|TRBJ1-2
TGCAGCGTTGATGACGCTTCAGGGCCTAATAACTATGGCTACACCTTC
CSVDDASGPNNYGYTF
>TRBD2|-|TRBV5-1|TRBJ2-3
TGCGCCAGCCGATTGGGACTAGCGGGAGGGCCGTTGACAGATACGCAGTATTTT
CASRLGLAGGPLTDTQYF
>-|-|TRBV20-1|TRBJ1-2
TGCAGTGCTAGTCAGGGATCCTATGGCTACACCTTC
CSASQGSYGYTF
>TRBD1|-|TRBV11-2|TRBJ1-6
TGTGCCAGCAGCTTAGATTGGACAGGGGGCCGAAATTCACCCCTCCACTTT
CASSLDWTGGRNSPLHF
>TRBD1|-|TRBV7-2|TRBJ1-2
TGTGCCAGCAGCTTAACAGGGGGCCGGGACTATGGCTACACCTTC
CASSLTGGRDYGYTF
>-|-|TRBV6-5|TRBJ1-2
TGTGCCAGCAGTAGCTACAGGGCTGGGCCTTATGGCTACACCTTC
CASSSYRAGPYGYTF
>TRBD1|-|TRBV5-6|TRBJ1-5
TGTGCCAGCAGATATTCAGGGGGTGCTCAGCCCCAGCATTTT
CASRYSGGAQPQHF
>-|-|TRBV6-5|TRBJ1-3
TGTGCCAGCAGCAGACTGGTCTCTGGAAACACCATATATTTT
CASSRLVSGNTIYF
>TRBD2|-|TRBV4-1|TRBJ2-1
TGCACCAGCAGCCAATCCTCAGCGGGAGGACCCTACAATGAGCAGTTCTTC
CTSSQSSAGGPYNEQFF
>-|-|TRBV18|TRBJ2-2
TGTGCCAGCTCACCACCCGGGGGGAACACCGGGGAGCTGTTTTTT
CASSPPGGNTGELFF